Listed below are T cell receptor beta chains from one sample, sequenced in a study of shared clonotypes between healthy human individuals. The assay was immunoSEQ multiplex PCR, and TCRdb's table has in-frame clones only and misses some. The table shows about 2.4 million clones, with 93% occurring only once. Sequenced sample: naive CD4+ T cells from PBMCs. The receptors originated from a man aged 18 to 30 in good health. Some clones in this sample may be carry-over from other donors' samples. CDR3s include the opening cysteine and the closing phenylalanine or tryptophan. A D gene is named only where the DNA matches it firmly.

V: TRBV2
D: TRBD1
J: TRBJ2-7
CDR3: CASNPGTGHNEQYF
DNA: TGTGCCAGCAATCCCGGGACAGGGCACAACGAGCAGTACTTC

V: TRBV9
D: NA
J: TRBJ2-1
CDR3: CASSVVSSRTPNEQFF
DNA: TGTGCCAGCAGCGTAGTTTCTAGCAGGACGCCCAATGAGCAGTTCTTC

V: TRBV2
D: TRBD2
J: TRBJ2-2
CDR3: CASYLDRARLAGGTPTGELFF
DNA: TGTGCCAGCTACCTAGACCGTGCGAGACTAGCGGGAGGGACCCCCACCGGGGAGCTGTTTTTT

V: TRBV9
D: NA
J: TRBJ2-2
CDR3: CASSVQAANTGELFF
DNA: TGTGCCAGCAGCGTACAGGCCGCGAACACCGGGGAGCTGTTTTTT

V: TRBV28
D: NA
J: TRBJ2-5
CDR3: CASSKGGTEETQYF
DNA: TGTGCCAGCAGTAAGGGCGGGACAGAAGAGACCCAGTACTTC

V: TRBV5-8
D: TRBD2
J: TRBJ2-2
CDR3: CASSFPVAGGPIGELFF
DNA: TGTGCCAGCAGCTTCCCGGTAGCGGGAGGGCCGATCGGGGAGCTGTTTTTT

V: TRBV5-5
D: NA
J: TRBJ2-7
CDR3: CASSLGPGTPYEQYF
DNA: TGTGCCAGCAGCTTGGGCCCCGGGACACCCTACGAGCAGTACTTC

V: TRBV6-1
D: TRBD1
J: TRBJ2-7
CDR3: CASSEVRDRGSYEQYF
DNA: TGTGCCAGCAGTGAAGTAAGGGACAGGGGATCCTACGAGCAGTACTTC

V: TRBV11-3
D: TRBD2
J: TRBJ2-7
CDR3: CASSLPSRGGTSGMSYEQYF
DNA: TGTGCCAGCAGCTTACCTTCCAGGGGGGGGACTAGCGGGATGTCCTACGAGCAGTACTTC

V: TRBV28
D: NA
J: TRBJ1-2
CDR3: CASSLGPAVGGYTF
DNA: TGTGCCAGCAGTTTAGGACCCGCGGTGGGTGGCTACACCTTC

V: TRBV11-2
D: TRBD2
J: TRBJ2-1
CDR3: CASSLRLTSGRNSNEQFF
DNA: TGTGCCAGCAGCCTGAGGCTGACTAGCGGGAGGAATAGCAATGAGCAGTTCTTC

V: TRBV29-1
D: NA
J: TRBJ2-7
CDR3: CSVGRGSSYEQYF
DNA: TGCAGCGTTGGCCGAGGTAGCTCCTACGAGCAGTACTTC

V: TRBV11-2
D: TRBD2
J: TRBJ2-1
CDR3: CASSLRGLADYNEQFF
DNA: TGTGCCAGCAGCTTGAGGGGACTAGCGGATTACAATGAGCAGTTCTTC

V: TRBV9
D: TRBD1
J: TRBJ1-5
CDR3: CASRKTDREENDSNQPQHF
DNA: TGTGCCAGCAGAAAAACGGACAGGGAAGAGAACGATAGCAATCAGCCCCAGCATTTT

V: TRBV5-6
D: TRBD1
J: TRBJ1-4
CDR3: CASRGTGTGNEKLFF
DNA: TGTGCCAGCAGGGGGACCGGGACAGGGAACGAAAAACTGTTTTTT

V: TRBV2
D: TRBD1
J: TRBJ1-1
CDR3: CASGGQGNTEAFF
DNA: TGTGCCAGTGGGGGACAGGGGAACACTGAAGCTTTCTTT

V: TRBV7-8
D: TRBD2
J: TRBJ2-1
CDR3: CASSLGLAGVDEQFF
DNA: TGTGCCAGCAGCTTAGGACTAGCGGGAGTGGATGAGCAGTTCTTC

V: TRBV7-9
D: NA
J: TRBJ2-2
CDR3: CASSHVELFF
DNA: TGTGCCAGCAGCCATGTGGAGCTGTTTTTT

V: TRBV11-2
D: TRBD1
J: TRBJ1-2
CDR3: CASSRGQSLAGYTF
DNA: TGTGCCAGCAGCCGGGGACAGTCCTTGGCTGGCTACACCTTC

V: TRBV11-3
D: NA
J: TRBJ2-2
CDR3: CASSTHTGELFF
DNA: TGTGCCAGCAGCACCCACACCGGGGAGCTGTTTTTT

V: TRBV5-1
D: TRBD2
J: TRBJ2-3
CDR3: CASSLVAGLGQDTQYF
DNA: TGCGCCAGCAGCTTGGTAGCGGGGCTCGGCCAGGATACGCAGTATTTT

V: TRBV25-1
D: NA
J: TRBJ2-1
CDR3: CASSERGTAVGNEQFF
DNA: TGTGCCAGCAGTGAAAGGGGGACGGCCGTTGGTAATGAGCAGTTCTTC